Presented here are 2 T cell receptor beta chains from one specimen sequenced in a study of cytomegalovirus exposure and HLA in healthy donors (dated by TCRdb to the late 2010s). The library was prepared using the immunoSEQ multiplex PCR assay. Not all clones reach the TCRdb copy of this immuneACCESS table, which keeps in-frame sequences only. Checked studies attribute under half of the gap to unresolved V genes and leave the rest unexplained. The sample table shows approximately 160,000 clones, and about 89% are seen once. 2.5% to 4% of the sample lies in the top ten. Source material: PBMCs. The receptors were sampled from a woman aged 18-29 years in good health and CMV-seropositive.

Worth noting for this clone: Other nucleotide sequences in the sample specify the same CDR3. V is TRBV10-1 and J is TRBJ2-7, with TRBD2 identical over 10 bases. CDR1 and CDR2 from the germline V gene are WNHNN and SYGVQD (reference sequence). The CDR3 spans 13 residues. J was trimmed by 5 bases and V by 2 bases; bases with no gene match: 0. The CDR3 spells CASSESGRDEQYF. The CDR3 DNA sequence: TGCGCCAGCAGTGAGAGCGGGAGGGACGAGCAGTACTTC.

The rearrangement uses TRBV7-9 and TRBJ2-7; 7 bases are a match to TRBD1. The CDR3 has 15 residues. The germline CDR1 and CDR2 sequences are SEHNR and FQNEAQ (reference sequence). V gave up 1 base and J gave up 3 bases; unmatched junction bases: 6. CDR3 protein: CASSLETGPYYEQYF. CDR3 sequence (DNA): TGTGCCAGCAGCTTAGAGACAGGGCCTTACTACGAGCAGTACTTC.